Below, one T cell receptor beta chain is given with its context. Its specificity is unknown. These data belong to a study of cytomegalovirus exposure and HLA in healthy donors. The study ran its PCR with 60 Vbeta and 13 Jbeta primers. Libraries were prepared by immunoSEQ multiplex PCR; TCRdb keeps only in-frame clonotypes and omits some of them. The sample lists 100,000 to 150,000 clones, around four fifths seen once, with roughly 20% in the top ten. General study findings and limits: There was a cluster of highly shared sequence variants that was likely a sequencing artifact.

Input material: PBMCs. This receptor was identified in a man younger than 35 in good health and CMV-seropositive.

The chain's CDR3 is CASSLKAAFQETQYF. The CDR3 DNA is TGTGCCAGCAGCTTAAAGGCAGCGTTCCAAGAGACCCAGTACTTC. The chain recombines TRBV7-3 with TRBJ2-5; D ambiguous. The CDR3 consists of 15 residues. V was trimmed by 1 base and J by 1 base, leaving 10 bases between them. The germline gives CDR1 SGHTA, CDR2 FQGTGA.